A single sample is the source of the 26 T cell receptor beta chains below, sequenced in a study of blood T cell repertoires in COVID-19. Sequenced by immunoSEQ multiplex PCR; TCRdb stores in-frame clones only, minus some. The sample consists of roughly 120,000 clones, around 80% of them appearing once. Sequencing was done on a sample of peripheral blood. Receptors were obtained from a human donor in a cohort sampled during active or convalescent COVID-19.

V gene TRBV4-3 combines with J gene TRBJ2-7; 7 bases match TRBD1. This CDR3 spans 14 amino acids. In germline, CDR1 is LGHNA, CDR2 YSLEER. V lost 2 bases to trimming and J lost 4 bases; unmatched junction nucleotides: 5. The CDR3 reads CASSQLTGRYEQYF. CDR3 nucleotides: TGCGCCAGCAGCCAACTGACAGGGCGGTACGAGCAGTACTTC.

The chain links TRBV12-3 or TRBV12-4 to TRBJ1-2; perhaps TRBD1 as D (6 bases). The CDR3 is made up of 13 amino acids. V dropped 6 bases and J dropped 5 bases, with 13 bases sitting between them. DNA of the CDR3: TGTGCCAGCAGGCCAGGGGTGTCATATGGCTACACCTTC. This translates into CASRPGVSYGYTF.

This sequence joins TRBV19 and TRBJ2-1; 9 bases agree with TRBD1. V lost 1 base to trimming and J lost 9 bases; unmatched junction nucleotides: 10. The CDR3 runs 16 residues. Germline V lookup: CDR1 LNHDA, CDR2 SQIVND (reference sequence). The DNA of the CDR3 is TGTGCCAGTAGTATAGCGGGGACAGGGTGGCTTAGTGAGCAGTTCTTC. Amino acid sequence: CASSIAGTGWLSEQFF.

The chain carries TRBV12-3 or TRBV12-4 and TRBJ1-2, with TRBD1 matching over 9 bases. After removal of 5 bases from V and 3 bases from J, the junction contained 1 base not matched to a gene. The CDR3 is 13 residues long. The DNA for the CDR3 is TGTGCCAGCAGTCGGGACAGGGACTATGGCTACACCTTC. It encodes CASSRDRDYGYTF.

This sequence joins TRBV28 and TRBJ2-1, with a possible D match to TRBD2 (5 bases). The V gene's germline CDR1 is MDHEN and CDR2 SYDVKM. The CDR3 spans 16 residues. Trimming shortened V by 6 bases and J by 8 bases, and 23 bases separated the two germline ends. The CDR3 sequence is CASSSPRLSRAHEQFF. The CDR3 region has the DNA TGTGCCAGCAGCTCCCCTAGACTATCCAGAGCCCATGAGCAGTTCTTC. Drawing the rest from reference TRBV28 and TRBJ2-1, the complete variable domain is DVKVTQSSRYLVKRTGEKVFLECVQDMDHENMFWYRQDPGLGLRLIYFSYDVKMKEKGDIPEGYSVSREKKERFSLILESASTNQTSMYLCASSSPRLSRAHEQFFGPGTRLTVL.

In this sample, this clone turned up a few times. The chain uses TRBV10-3 and TRBJ2-1, with D possibly matching TRBD2 (5 bases). The ends were cut back, 11 bases at V and 5 bases at J, with 16 bases in the middle. From germline, CDR1 is ENHRY and CDR2 SYGVKD. The CDR3 has 13 residues. CDR3 sequence reads: CAATKEVHNEQFF. CDR3 nucleotides: TGTGCCGCGACTAAGGAGGTCCACAATGAGCAGTTCTTC.

J is TRBJ2-1 and V is TRBV5-5, with 8 bases matching TRBD2. Trimming took 3 bases from V and 10 from J; bases not matched to a gene: 6. Germline V gene lookup returns CDR1 SGHKS and CDR2 YYEKEE (reference sequence). This CDR3 is built from 13 residues. CDR3 amino acids: CASSSLTSGEQFF. The CDR3 DNA reads TGTGCCAGCAGCTCATTAACTAGCGGCGAGCAGTTCTTC.

The chain combines TRBV7-2 with TRBJ2-3; tentative D call: TRBD2 (6 bases). From germline, CDR1 is SGHTA and CDR2 FQGNSA. Trimming removed 4 bases at V and 2 bases at J, with 10 bases between. This CDR3 contains 14 residues. The CDR3 protein is CASSSQRATDTQYF. As DNA, the CDR3 is TGTGCCAGCAGCTCCCAGCGGGCCACAGATACGCAGTATTTT.

This clone has just a few counts. This chain connects TRBV9 to TRBJ2-1; D remains ambiguous. CDR1 is SGDLS and CDR2 is YYNGEE in the germline V gene. This CDR3 is built from 15 residues. Trimming removed 4 bases at V and 4 bases at J, with 15 bases between. CDR3 in DNA: TGTGCCAGCAGCCCGGAGCCCCGTCTTTACAATGAGCAGTTCTTC. Encoded protein: CASSPEPRLYNEQFF.

The chain combines TRBV6-6 with TRBJ1-2; D is uncertain. V lost 3 bases to trimming and J lost 7 bases, with 6 bases between them. CDR1 is MNHNY and CDR2 is SVGAGI in the germline V gene (reference sequence). This CDR3 spans 11 amino acids. In DNA, the CDR3 is TGTGCCAGCAGTTATCGGGGTGGCTACACCTTC. The encoded protein is CASSYRGGYTF.

The chain uses TRBV10-1 and TRBJ2-3, with D perhaps matching TRBD2 (5 bases). CDR1 is WNHNN, CDR2 SYGVQD, per germline (reference sequence). Trimming shortened V by 0 bases and J by 2 bases, and 12 bases separated the two germline ends. The CDR3 loop spans 16 amino acids. In DNA, the CDR3 is TGCGCCAGCAGTGAGTCGAGGGCAGTCTACACAGATACGCAGTATTTT. Translating gives CASSESRAVYTDTQYF.

V is TRBV9 and J is TRBJ2-1, with TRBD2 as a possible D gene (6 bases). CDR1 and CDR2 (germline): SGDLS, YYNGEE. With 0 bases removed from V and 8 bases from J, the gap between germline ends came to 18 bases. This CDR3 is 16 amino acids long. CDR3: CASSVGLASVSYEQFF. For the CDR3, the DNA is TGTGCCAGCAGCGTAGGTTTGGCTAGCGTATCATATGAGCAGTTCTTC.

V is TRBV28 and J is TRBJ2-5; TRBD2 agrees at 9 bases. V was pared by 8 bases and J by 4 bases, with 5 bases of the junction left unmatched. The CDR3 is 13 residues long. Germline CDR1 MDHEN, CDR2 SYDVKM. The CDR3 loop is CASFSGRSETQYF. CDR3 DNA sequence: TGTGCCAGCTTTAGCGGGAGATCAGAGACCCAGTACTTC.

The chain carries TRBV5-1 and TRBJ2-5; D gene uncertain. Per the germline V gene, CDR1 is SGHRS and CDR2 is YFSETQ. Trimming shortened V by 7 bases and J by 4 bases, and 14 bases separated the two germline ends. The CDR3 spans 13 residues. The CDR3 here is CASSIADGETQYF. The CDR3 bases are TGCGCCAGCTCGATTGCGGATGGAGAGACCCAGTACTTC. Full variable domain (missing parts from reference TRBV5-1 and TRBJ2-5): KAGVTQTPRYLIKTRGQQVTLSCSPISGHRSVSWYQQTPGQGLQFLFEYFSETQRNKGNFPGRFSGRQFSNSRSEMNVSTLELGDSALYLCASSIADGETQYFGPGTRLLVL.

The chain uses TRBV19 and TRBJ1-3, with 8 nucleotides matching TRBD1. V shed 2 bases and J 4 bases; nucleotides not matched to a gene: 7. In germline, CDR1 is LNHDA, CDR2 SQIVND (reference sequence). This CDR3 spans 16 amino acids. The DNA of the CDR3 is TGTGCCAGTAGTATAAGCGCAGGGGGCTTCGGAAACACCATATATTTT. Protein product: CASSISAGGFGNTIYF.

V usage is TRBV29-1 and J usage is TRBJ2-4, with 10 bases lining up with TRBD2. This CDR3 region has 15 residues. The germline CDR1 and CDR2 sequences are SQVTM and ANQGSEA. Germline trimming cut 4 bases from V and 0 bases from J; bases unmatched to any gene: 3. The CDR3 DNA follows: TGCAGCGTTGCAAGCGGGGGGGTAGCCAAAAACATTCAGTACTTC. As protein: CSVASGGVAKNIQYF.

This rearrangement joins TRBV20-1 to TRBJ2-3; D is undetermined. V dropped 6 bases and J dropped 10 bases, with 14 bases sitting between them. The germline V gene encodes CDR1 DFQATT and CDR2 SNEGSKA (reference sequence). This CDR3 has 11 residues. The CDR3 loop is CSASLEIAQYF. Here the CDR3 DNA reads TGCAGTGCGTCGCTGGAGATTGCGCAGTATTTT.

The chain links TRBV4-2 to TRBJ2-7, with 9 bases fitting TRBD2. The CDR3 has 18 amino acids. Per the germline V gene, CDR1 is LGHNA and CDR2 is YNFKEQ. Unmatched junction bases numbered 18, after V lost 4 bases and J lost 5 bases. The CDR3 here is CASSPLGRGQREAHEQYF. In DNA form, the CDR3 reads TGTGCCAGCAGCCCCCTGGGTAGGGGCCAGCGGGAGGCCCACGAGCAGTACTTC.

V and J are TRBV19 and TRBJ1-3; a weak D match, TRBD1 (5 bases). The CDR3 extends over 16 amino acids. The germline V gene has CDR1 LNHDA and CDR2 SQIVND (reference sequence). The V gene lost 3 bases and the J gene lost 2 bases, with 14 bases spanning the gap. CDR3 loop: CASSMFGGGTGNTIYF. CDR3 bases: TGTGCCAGTAGTATGTTCGGGGGGGGAACTGGAAACACCATATATTTT.

The chain couples TRBV3-1 (or the pseudogene TRBV3-2) to TRBJ1-5; 8 bases align to TRBD1. The V segment lost 4 bases and the J segment 2 bases; nucleotides outside the gene matches: 7. Germline V gene data show CDR1 as LGHDT and CDR2 as YNNKEL (reference sequence). CDR3 size: 16 residues. The CDR3 DNA sequence: TGTGCCAGCAGCCCCGAGGACAGGGTTGGCAATCAGCCCCAGCATTTT. Its protein product is CASSPEDRVGNQPQHF.

This clone was seen only once. V and J are TRBV7-2 and TRBJ1-2, with D hard to call. Germline values: CDR1 SGHTA, CDR2 FQGNSA. Trimming removed 3 bases from V and 6 bases from J, with 8 bases in between. This CDR3 comprises 12 residues. The CDR3 DNA reads TGTGCCAGCAGCTTGAGGAGGAATGGCTACACCTTC. Protein sequence: CASSLRRNGYTF.

V gene TRBV6-1 combines with J gene TRBJ2-7; D perhaps matches TRBD1 (5 bases). Germline CDR1 MNHNS, CDR2 SASEGT. The CDR3 has 14 amino acids. Trimming took 5 bases from V and 3 from J, leaving 14 bases between them. The CDR3 sequence is CASSSHGQGYEQYF. For the CDR3, the DNA is TGTGCCAGCAGTTCCCACGGGCAGGGCTACGAGCAGTACTTC.

The chain links TRBV7-9 to TRBJ2-3; D call uncertain. The CDR3 runs to 14 residues. CDR1 and CDR2 from the germline V gene are SEHNR and FQNEAQ (reference sequence). V lost 3 bases, J lost 0 bases, and 7 bases lay in between. In DNA, the CDR3 is TGTGCCAGCAGCTTCCGTCAGAGCACAGATACGCAGTATTTT. This codes for CASSFRQSTDTQYF. Filled out from reference TRBV7-9 and TRBJ2-3, the complete variable domain reads DTGVSQNPRHKITKRGQNVTFRCDPISEHNRLYWYRQTLGQGPEFLTYFQNEAQLEKSRLLSDRFSAERPKGSFSTLEIQRTEQGDSAMYLCASSFRQSTDTQYFGPGTRLTVL.

This clone was seen a few times. V is TRBV6-2 or TRBV6-3 and J is TRBJ2-7, with 11 bases identical to TRBD2. V gave up 7 bases and J gave up 4 bases; unmatched junction bases: 9. Per the germline V gene, CDR1 is MNHEY and CDR2 is SVGEGT. This CDR3 region has 15 residues. CDR3 loop: CASIPALAGVYEQYF. CDR3 coding DNA: TGTGCCAGCATCCCGGCACTAGCGGGAGTTTACGAGCAGTACTTC.

V is TRBV6-2 or TRBV6-3 and J is TRBJ2-1, with 12 nucleotides matching TRBD2. The CDR3 has 19 amino acids. J lost 7 bases, V lost 0 bases, and 13 bases had no gene match. Germline V gene sequence: CDR1 MNHEY, CDR2 SVGEGT. The CDR3 is CASSYSRVLAGGGENEQFF. CDR3 bases: TGTGCCAGCAGTTACTCGAGGGTCCTAGCGGGAGGGGGTGAAAATGAGCAGTTCTTC.

The CDR3 nucleotides are TGTGCCAGCAGCCCCCGGGGAGGGACACGAGGCTCTGGGGCCAACGTCCTGACTTTC. Translation: CASSPRGGTRGSGANVLTF. The V call is TRBV7-9, the J call TRBJ2-6; tentative D call: TRBD2 (7 bases). The CDR3 loop spans 19 amino acids. Trimming pared 5 bases from V and 0 bases from J, leaving 20 bases between. The germline V gene has CDR1 SEHNR and CDR2 FQNEAQ (reference sequence).